These 2 T cell receptor beta chains were sequenced from one sample in a study of shared clonotypes between healthy human individuals. This table comes from immunoSEQ multiplex PCR, and its TCRdb copy is limited to in-frame clones, with some not included. This sample has roughly 450,000 clones, with 70% to 80% found just once. The sample was PBMCs. The receptor source for this set is a woman aged 40 to 49 in good health. Some clones in this sample may be carry-over from other donors' samples.

J is TRBJ1-5 and V is TRBV15; D is uncertain. Trimming stripped 5 bases from V and 2 bases from J, with 10 bases between. The CDR3 extends over 14 amino acids. The germline CDR1 and CDR2 sequences are LNHNV and YYDKDF (reference sequence). The CDR3 loop reads CATSEGLRNQPQHF. CDR3 nucleotide sequence: TGTGCCACCAGCGAAGGGTTGCGCAATCAGCCCCAGCATTTT.

The J gene is TRBJ2-1, the V gene TRBV27; D gene unclear. With 1 base removed from V and 0 bases from J, the gap between germline ends came to 16 bases. The germline CDR1 and CDR2 sequences are MNHEY and SMNVEV (reference sequence). The CDR3 is 18 residues long. CDR3 protein: CASSLFGHNPGSYNEQFF. Written as DNA, the CDR3 is TGTGCCAGCAGTTTATTCGGGCACAACCCGGGCTCCTACAATGAGCAGTTCTTC.